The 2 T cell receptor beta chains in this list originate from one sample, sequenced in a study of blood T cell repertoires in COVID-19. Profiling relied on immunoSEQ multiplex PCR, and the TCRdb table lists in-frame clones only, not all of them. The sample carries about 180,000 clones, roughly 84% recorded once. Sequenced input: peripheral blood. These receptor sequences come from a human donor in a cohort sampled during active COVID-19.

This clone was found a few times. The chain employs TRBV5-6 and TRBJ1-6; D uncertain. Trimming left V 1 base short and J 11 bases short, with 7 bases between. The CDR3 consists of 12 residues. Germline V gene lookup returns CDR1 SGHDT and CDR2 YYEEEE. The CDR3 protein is CASSLSQTPLHF. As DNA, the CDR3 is TGTGCCAGCAGCTTGAGCCAAACACCCCTCCACTTT.

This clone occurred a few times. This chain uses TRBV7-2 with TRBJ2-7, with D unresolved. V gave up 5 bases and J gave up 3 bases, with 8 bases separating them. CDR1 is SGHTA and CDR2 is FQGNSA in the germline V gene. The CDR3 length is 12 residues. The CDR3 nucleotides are TGTGCCAGCAGCCGAAACAACTACGAGCAGTACTTC. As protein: CASSRNNYEQYF.